The rows below give T cell receptor beta chains drawn from one sample of a study of T cells after somatic rescue of genetic block. The assay was immunoSEQ multiplex PCR, and TCRdb's table has in-frame clones only and misses some. The sample yields roughly 92,000 clones, about nine tenths seen once. Sequenced: peripheral blood mononuclear cells (PBMCs). These receptors were obtained from a woman aged 18-29 years. Both conserved end residues are part of each CDR3. Fields, in order: clone size, D gene, V gene, J gene, CDR3 protein, CDR3 DNA. A D gene is named only where the DNA matches it firmly. Clone size, where shown, is once, few, many, or a class for clones that have expanded.

clone size: .; D gene: .; V gene: TRBV5-1; J gene: TRBJ1-4; CDR3 protein: CASSQTWGEYSTNEKLFF; CDR3 DNA: TGCGCCAGCAGCCAGACATGGGGCGAATACTCAACTAATGAAAAACTGTTTTTT
clone size: .; D gene: .; V gene: TRBV28; J gene: TRBJ2-7; CDR3 protein: CASSSVYEQYF; CDR3 DNA: TGTGCCAGCAGTAGCGTCTACGAGCAGTACTTC
clone size: .; D gene: .; V gene: TRBV7-2; J gene: TRBJ2-3; CDR3 protein: CASSPPSADTQYF; CDR3 DNA: TGTGCCAGCAGCCCTCCCTCGGCAGATACGCAGTATTTT
clone size: .; D gene: TRBD1; V gene: TRBV5-6; J gene: TRBJ2-7; CDR3 protein: CASSSQGARKQYF; CDR3 DNA: TGTGCCAGCAGCTCACAGGGGGCGCGCAAGCAGTACTTC
clone size: .; D gene: TRBD1; V gene: TRBV6-6; J gene: TRBJ1-2; CDR3 protein: CASILLPGTGAWGYTF; CDR3 DNA: TGTGCCAGCATCTTACTCCCCGGGACAGGGGCATGGGGCTACACCTTC
clone size: .; D gene: .; V gene: TRBV4-1; J gene: TRBJ1-1; CDR3 protein: CASSQGHLPSTEAFF; CDR3 DNA: TGCGCCAGCAGCCAAGGACATCTCCCGAGCACTGAAGCTTTCTTT
clone size: .; D gene: .; V gene: TRBV7-9; J gene: TRBJ1-1; CDR3 protein: CASNPKAGRMNTEAFF; CDR3 DNA: TGTGCCAGCAACCCGAAAGCGGGGCGGATGAACACTGAAGCTTTCTTT
clone size: once; D gene: .; V gene: TRBV10-3; J gene: TRBJ2-7; CDR3 protein: CATHPASSNNYEQYF; CDR3 DNA: TGTGCCACCCACCCGGCCAGCTCAAACAACTACGAGCAGTACTTC
clone size: .; D gene: .; V gene: TRBV7-6; J gene: TRBJ2-7; CDR3 protein: CASSPQFGSYEQYF; CDR3 DNA: TGTGCCAGCAGCCCCCAGTTTGGATCCTACGAGCAGTACTTC
clone size: few; D gene: .; V gene: TRBV29-1; J gene: TRBJ1-1; CDR3 protein: CSVRGGPNTEAFF; CDR3 DNA: TGCAGCGTGAGGGGAGGACCGAACACTGAAGCTTTCTTT
clone size: .; D gene: .; V gene: TRBV5-4; J gene: TRBJ1-1; CDR3 protein: CASSFVGNTEAFF; CDR3 DNA: TGTGCCAGCAGCTTCGTGGGGAACACTGAAGCTTTCTTT
clone size: .; D gene: TRBD2; V gene: TRBV19; J gene: TRBJ2-1; CDR3 protein: CASRASGRAYEQFF; CDR3 DNA: TGTGCCAGTAGGGCTAGCGGGAGGGCCTATGAGCAGTTCTTC
clone size: .; D gene: .; V gene: TRBV19; J gene: TRBJ2-3; CDR3 protein: CASSLGYARVADTQYF; CDR3 DNA: TGTGCCAGTAGTTTGGGGTATGCAAGGGTTGCGGATACGCAGTATTTT
clone size: .; D gene: TRBD2; V gene: TRBV9; J gene: TRBJ2-1; CDR3 protein: CASSVLAGGIGQFF; CDR3 DNA: TGTGCCAGCAGCGTACTAGCGGGGGGGATCGGGCAGTTCTTC
clone size: .; D gene: .; V gene: TRBV18; J gene: TRBJ2-7; CDR3 protein: CASSWGGEQYF; CDR3 DNA: TGTGCCAGCTCATGGGGCGGCGAGCAGTACTTC
clone size: .; D gene: .; V gene: TRBV23-1; J gene: TRBJ1-1; CDR3 protein: CARRGGPTEAFF; CDR3 DNA: TGCGCCCGCCGGGGAGGGCCCACTGAAGCTTTCTTT
clone size: .; D gene: TRBD2; V gene: TRBV12-5; J gene: TRBJ2-7; CDR3 protein: CASGWGTSYEQYF; CDR3 DNA: TGTGCTAGTGGTTGGGGGACTAGCTACGAGCAGTACTTC
clone size: .; D gene: .; V gene: TRBV18; J gene: TRBJ2-5; CDR3 protein: CASSHVQGGETQYF; CDR3 DNA: TGTGCCAGCTCACACGTACAGGGCGGGGAGACCCAGTACTTC
clone size: .; D gene: .; V gene: TRBV6-6; J gene: TRBJ2-7; CDR3 protein: CASSALDLTMNEQYF; CDR3 DNA: TGTGCCAGCAGCGCGCTGGACCTAACAATGAACGAGCAGTACTTC
clone size: .; D gene: TRBD2; V gene: TRBV30; J gene: TRBJ2-1; CDR3 protein: CAWIVSGSSYNEQFF; CDR3 DNA: TGTGCCTGGATTGTTAGCGGGAGCTCCTACAATGAGCAGTTCTTC
clone size: .; D gene: TRBD1; V gene: TRBV19; J gene: TRBJ1-1; CDR3 protein: CASSRRQGGTEAFF; CDR3 DNA: TGTGCCAGTAGTAGACGACAGGGAGGCACTGAAGCTTTCTTT
clone size: .; D gene: .; V gene: TRBV14; J gene: TRBJ1-2; CDR3 protein: CASSLLDRNFYGYTF; CDR3 DNA: TGTGCCAGCAGCCTACTCGACAGGAACTTCTATGGCTACACCTTC
clone size: .; D gene: .; V gene: TRBV6-1; J gene: TRBJ1-4; CDR3 protein: CASSERGGGEKLFF; CDR3 DNA: TGTGCCAGCAGTGAAAGGGGGGGTGGTGAAAAACTGTTTTTT
clone size: .; D gene: .; V gene: TRBV6-6; J gene: TRBJ1-5; CDR3 protein: CACAGQLNQPQHF; CDR3 DNA: TGTGCCTGCGCGGGGCAGCTCAATCAGCCCCAGCATTTT
clone size: .; D gene: TRBD1; V gene: TRBV11-3; J gene: TRBJ1-1; CDR3 protein: CASSPRQGGETEAFF; CDR3 DNA: TGTGCCAGCAGCCCCCGACAGGGAGGGGAGACTGAAGCTTTCTTT
clone size: .; D gene: TRBD2; V gene: TRBV7-8; J gene: TRBJ2-3; CDR3 protein: CASSSRRTSGSKRVRDTQYF; CDR3 DNA: TGTGCCAGCAGCTCCCGCCGGACTAGCGGATCTAAGAGAGTCAGAGATACGCAGTATTTT